This T cell receptor (beta chain) came from a study of T cell responses to AZD1222 COVID-19 vaccine. Sequenced by immunoSEQ multiplex PCR; TCRdb stores in-frame clones only, minus some. There are about 100,000 clones in the sample; 88% occur only once, and under 2% lies in the top ten. The receptor was isolated from an adult in good health. Source: peripheral blood, taken on day 0 of AZD1222 vaccination.

The CDR3 DNA is TGTGCCAGCTCACCACTGAACAGGAGGGGTGTCACTGAAGCTTTCTTT. Translated: CASSPLNRRGVTEAFF. The chain combines TRBV18 with TRBJ1-1; possibly TRBD1 for D (5 bases). In germline, CDR1 is KGHSH, CDR2 LQKENI. Trimming took off 1 base at V and 4 bases at J, with 16 bases between the two ends. The CDR3 has 16 residues.